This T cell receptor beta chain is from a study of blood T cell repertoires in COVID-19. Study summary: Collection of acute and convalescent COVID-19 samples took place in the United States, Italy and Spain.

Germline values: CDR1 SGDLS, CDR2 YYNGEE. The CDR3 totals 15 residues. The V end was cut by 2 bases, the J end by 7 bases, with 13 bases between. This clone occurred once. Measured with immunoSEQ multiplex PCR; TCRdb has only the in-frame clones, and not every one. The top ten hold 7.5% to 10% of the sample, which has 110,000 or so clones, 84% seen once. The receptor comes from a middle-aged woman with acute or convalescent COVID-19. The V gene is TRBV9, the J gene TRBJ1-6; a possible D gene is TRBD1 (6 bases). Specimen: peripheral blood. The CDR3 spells CASSVSQQGNSPLHF. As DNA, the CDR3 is TGTGCCAGCAGCGTTTCCCAACAGGGCAATTCACCCCTCCACTTT.